The 27 T cell receptor beta chains listed next were all sequenced from one sample in a study of T cells in Graves' hyperthyroidism and ophthalmopathy (dated by TCRdb to the late 2010s). The method was multiplex PCR. TCRdb records Illumina HiSeq 2000 as the sequencer. TCR beta CDR3 regions were amplified from RNA transcripts. The first round of RT-PCR for the TCR CDR3 was performed with the HTBI primer set and the Qiagen OneStep RT-PCR kit. Clones were called with MiXCR by TCRdb after fastp trimmed the public reads at Q25, and only in-frame beta chains were retained. Entries that share a CDR3 protein sequence are merged under the most common genes and DNA. This sample is represented by some 560,000 distinct CDR3 sequences; approximately 14% of them were singletons. In total, the top ten clones hold about 15% of the sample. Material: blood. Receptors were obtained from a woman aged 35 to 49 with Graves' hyperthyroidism.

The genes are TRBV7-9 and TRBJ2-6; TRBD2 might be the D (7 bases). The germline gives CDR1 SEHNR, CDR2 FQNEAQ (reference sequence). The germline V and J ends were trimmed by 4 bases and 4 bases, with 26 bases remaining between them. The CDR3 runs to 20 residues. The CDR3, as DNA: TGTGCCAGCAGCTCCACTAGGGGGGGTGTCGGGGAAGTGGGGGCCAACGTCCTGACTTTC. This encodes CASSSTRGGVGEVGANVLTF.

Ten or more counts support this clonotype. V gene TRBV6-1 combines with J gene TRBJ2-3; 14 bases fit TRBD2. The CDR3 loop spans 16 amino acids. Germline-derived CDR1 and CDR2 are MNHNS and SASEGT. Trimming removed 5 bases from V and 7 bases from J; junction bases left unmatched: 8. The CDR3 here is CASSFPGLAGDNTQYF. CDR3 nucleotides: TGTGCCAGCAGTTTTCCGGGACTAGCGGGAGATAATACGCAGTATTTT.

This clonotype was detected many times. The rearrangement links TRBV30 to TRBJ2-7, with D perhaps matching TRBD2 (6 bases). Deletions cut 4 bases from V and 7 bases from J, with 14 bases between. The CDR3 extends over 12 amino acids. Looked up from germline, CDR1 is GTSNPN and CDR2 is SVGIG (reference sequence). The CDR3 spells CAWINGGEEQYF. CDR3 sequence (DNA): TGTGCCTGGATTAACGGAGGGGAAGAGCAGTACTTC.

The chain links TRBV7-2 to TRBJ1-4; no reliable D call. Trimming stripped 5 bases from V and 7 bases from J, with 17 bases between. The germline V gene has CDR1 SGHTA and CDR2 FQGNSA. The CDR3 length is 15 residues. The CDR3 loop reads CASSQDPGRIEKLFF. The CDR3 bases are TGTGCCAGCAGCCAAGACCCGGGGAGGATTGAAAAACTGTTTTTT.

This clonotype occurred many times. V gene TRBV11-1 combines with J gene TRBJ1-1; D not certain. The CDR3 has 14 amino acids. V was trimmed by 3 bases and J by 4 bases, leaving 12 bases between them. Germline loops: CDR1 SGHAT, CDR2 FQDESV (reference sequence). CDR3 residues: CASSLLRIGTEAFF. As DNA, the CDR3 is TGTGCCAGCAGCTTGCTGCGGATCGGCACTGAAGCTTTCTTT.

This clonotype was observed many times. This chain uses TRBV5-1 with TRBJ2-5; weak D call: TRBD2 (5 bases). The CDR3 is made up of 14 amino acids. Trimming cost V 1 base and J 1 base, with 8 bases left between them. Germline V lookup: CDR1 SGHRS, CDR2 YFSETQ. The CDR3 DNA reads as TGCGCCAGCAGCTTGCCGGACTTCCAAGAGACCCAGTACTTC. Its protein product is CASSLPDFQETQYF.

This clonotype was observed many times. The rearrangement joins TRBV20-1 to TRBJ2-3; 10 bases fit TRBD2. CDR1 and CDR2 from the germline V gene are DFQATT and SNEGSKA (reference sequence). The trim removed 6 bases at V and 1 base at J, leaving 4 bases unmatched. The CDR3 runs 14 residues. CDR3 nucleotides: TGCAGTGCCCTAGCGGGAGCGGGCACAGATACGCAGTATTTT. Its protein is CSALAGAGTDTQYF.

The chain employs TRBV20-1 and TRBJ2-1; 10 bases map to TRBD2. The CDR3 length is 17 residues. The V gene end was trimmed by 5 bases and the J gene end by 2 bases; junction bases not matched to a gene: 12. Germline lookup yields CDR1 DFQATT and CDR2 SNEGSKA (reference sequence). The CDR3 region is CSAAGTSAWTTYNEQFF. The CDR3 nucleotides read TGCAGTGCTGCCGGGACTAGCGCATGGACTACCTACAATGAGCAGTTCTTC.

This clonotype has at least ten counts. The CDR3 is CASRVSSGASTDTQYF. The CDR3 coding sequence is TGCGCCAGCAGGGTCTCGAGCGGAGCTAGCACAGATACGCAGTATTTT. This chain connects TRBV5-1 to TRBJ2-3; D possibly corresponds to TRBD2 (5 bases). The germline V and J ends were trimmed by 5 bases and 0 bases, with 16 bases remaining between them. The germline CDR1 and CDR2 sequences are SGHRS and YFSETQ. The CDR3 consists of 16 residues.

This clonotype was counted many times. The rearrangement links TRBV5-1 to TRBJ2-1; 10 bases fit TRBD2. This CDR3 contains 15 residues. V lost 4 bases to trimming and J lost 4 bases; unmatched junction nucleotides: 5. Germline V gives CDR1 SGHRS, CDR2 YFSETQ. The CDR3: CASSPTSGKYNEQFF. In DNA form, the CDR3 reads TGCGCCAGCAGCCCTACTAGCGGGAAGTACAATGAGCAGTTCTTC.

This clonotype came up many times. This chain connects TRBV6-2 or TRBV6-3 to TRBJ2-7; D remains unclear. Germline lookup yields CDR1 MNHEY and CDR2 SVGEGT. Trimming pared 1 base from V and 3 bases from J, leaving 7 bases between. This CDR3 region has 13 residues. CDR3 in amino acids: CASSYLEGYEQYF. The CDR3 DNA sequence: TGTGCCAGCAGTTACTTGGAAGGCTACGAGCAGTACTTC.

Many counts were recorded for this clonotype. The chain uses TRBV20-1 and TRBJ2-1; 9 bases align to TRBD2. Trimming removed 3 bases from V and 12 bases from J; junction bases left unmatched: 21. The germline CDR1 and CDR2 sequences are DFQATT and SNEGSKA (reference sequence). The CDR3 has 17 amino acids. The CDR3 coding sequence is TGCAGTGCTAGGAGGGGTAGCGGGAGTACATCTATCGTGGGGCAGTTCTTC. It encodes CSARRGSGSTSIVGQFF.

The V gene is TRBV3-1, the J gene TRBJ2-1; 9 positions match TRBD2. The V and J ends lost 2 bases and 4 bases, in that order; junction bases with no gene match: 15. The CDR3 has 19 residues. Germline V lookup: CDR1 LGHDT, CDR2 YNNKEL (reference sequence). CDR3 amino acids: CASSQSSGDSGRRYNEQFF. CDR3 coding DNA: TGTGCCAGCAGCCAATCGAGCGGCGATAGCGGGAGACGTTACAATGAGCAGTTCTTC.

The J gene is TRBJ2-5, the V gene TRBV5-1, with a weak D call TRBD1 (6 bases). The CDR3 runs 14 residues. The ends were cut back, 4 bases at V and 4 bases at J, with 14 bases in the middle. Germline CDR1 and CDR2: SGHRS and YFSETQ. The CDR3: CASSPRDTGETQYF. The CDR3 DNA reads TGCGCCAGCAGCCCCCGGGACACAGGAGAGACCCAGTACTTC.

This clonotype has only one observation. The rearrangement uses TRBV19 and TRBJ1-2; 7 bases match TRBD1. Germline CDR1 and CDR2: LNHDA and SQIVND (reference sequence). CDR3 length: 14 residues. V was pared by 3 bases and J by 3 bases, with 4 bases of the junction left unmatched. The chain's CDR3 is CASSILTGDYGYTF. The CDR3 DNA sequence: TGTGCCAGTAGTATCCTTACAGGGGACTATGGCTACACCTTC.

This clonotype was observed at least ten times. V and J are TRBV9 and TRBJ1-1; D is unclear. This CDR3 spans 15 amino acids. Between the trimmed V and J ends, which lost 3 bases and 5 bases, there was a span of 17 bases. Germline V gene lookup returns CDR1 SGDLS and CDR2 YYNGEE. The DNA for the CDR3 is TGTGCCAGCAGCGGCGCCGGGATTGGAAGGACTGAAGCTTTCTTT. Encoded protein: CASSGAGIGRTEAFF.

The table lists this clonotype with many counts. The chain couples TRBV30 to TRBJ2-3; 8 bases line up with TRBD2. The V gene's germline CDR1 is GTSNPN and CDR2 SVGIG (reference sequence). This CDR3 spans 15 amino acids. The ends lost 6 bases at V and 0 bases at J; junction bases unmatched: 8. The CDR3 protein is CACTVAGLSTDTQYF. The CDR3 DNA is TGTGCCTGTACTGTAGCGGGATTGAGCACAGATACGCAGTATTTT. Based on the CDR3 plus reference TRBV30 and TRBJ2-3, the full variable domain is SQTIHQWPATLVQPVGSPLSLECTVEGTSNPNLYWYRQAAGRGLQLLFYSVGIGQISSEVPQNLSASRPQDRQFILSSKKLLLSDSGFYLCACTVAGLSTDTQYFGPGTRLTVL.

In this sample, this clonotype turned up many times. This sequence joins TRBV5-5 and TRBJ2-4; D not resolved. Trimming removed 3 bases from V and 3 bases from J, with 10 bases in between. Germline V gene data show CDR1 as SGHKS and CDR2 as YYEKEE (reference sequence). CDR3 size: 14 residues. This CDR3 is CASSSAGDKNIQYF. DNA of the CDR3: TGTGCCAGCAGCTCGGCAGGAGACAAAAACATTCAGTACTTC.

This clonotype was recorded many times. V is TRBV9 and J is TRBJ2-1; 11 nucleotides match TRBD2. The germline gives CDR1 SGDLS, CDR2 YYNGEE. The length of the CDR3 is 15 residues. V was clipped by 0 bases and J by 9 bases; unmatched bases: 5. The CDR3 sequence: CASSVELAGASEQFF. The DNA for the CDR3 is TGTGCCAGCAGCGTAGAACTAGCGGGAGCCAGTGAGCAGTTCTTC.

This clonotype has at least ten counts. The chain has TRBV6-1 and TRBJ2-1; TRBD1 matches at 12 bases. Per the germline V gene, CDR1 is MNHNS and CDR2 is SASEGT. Unmatched junction bases numbered 4, after V lost 5 bases and J lost 5 bases. This CDR3 has 15 residues. The CDR3 region is CASSTRDRGHNEQFF. CDR3 DNA sequence: TGTGCCAGCAGTACCCGGGACAGGGGGCACAATGAGCAGTTCTTC.

This clonotype has just a few counts. This sequence joins TRBV12-3 or TRBV12-4 and TRBJ2-1; D is unclear. Trimming took 4 bases from V and 6 from J, leaving 7 bases between them. CDR3 length: 12 amino acids. The CDR3 sequence is CASSSETNEQFF. CDR3 nucleotide sequence: TGTGCCAGCAGTTCAGAGACCAATGAGCAGTTCTTC.

This clonotype has more than one count but fewer than ten. This sequence joins TRBV14 and TRBJ2-2; no clear D gene. Trimming took 5 bases from V and 0 from J, leaving 13 bases between them. Germline V gene data show CDR1 as SGHDN and CDR2 as FVKESK. This CDR3 spans 16 amino acids. CDR3: CASSSPGRANTGELFF. For the CDR3, the DNA is TGTGCCAGCAGCAGTCCGGGCAGAGCGAACACCGGGGAGCTGTTTTTT.

This clonotype was seen repeatedly, ten times or more. V gene TRBV30 combines with J gene TRBJ2-2, with 9 bases identical to TRBD2. The germline V gene encodes CDR1 GTSNPN and CDR2 SVGIG (reference sequence). V was pared by 5 bases and J by 10 bases, with 11 bases of the junction left unmatched. The CDR3 loop spans 14 amino acids. CDR3 region: CAWCKAGGFEELFF. The CDR3 DNA sequence: TGTGCCTGGTGCAAAGCGGGAGGTTTTGAGGAGCTGTTTTTT. Looking up the rest from reference TRBV30 and TRBJ2-2 gives the full variable domain: SQTIHQWPATLVQPVGSPLSLECTVEGTSNPNLYWYRQAAGRGLQLLFYSVGIGQISSEVPQNLSASRPQDRQFILSSKKLLLSDSGFYLCAWCKAGGFEELFFGEGSRLTVL.

The table lists this clonotype with many counts. The chain has TRBV3-1 and TRBJ2-3; TRBD2 matches at 10 bases. The length of the CDR3 is 18 residues. V shed 4 bases and J 1 base; nucleotides not matched to a gene: 11. The germline V gene has CDR1 LGHDT and CDR2 YNNKEL (reference sequence). This chain's CDR3 is CASSLEASGRYGTDTQYF. The CDR3 region has the DNA TGTGCCAGCAGCCTTGAGGCTAGCGGGAGATATGGCACAGATACGCAGTATTTT.

Concerning this clonotype itself: This may arise from a read error, as a much more abundant clone is one base away. Because the CDR3's place on the DNA is in doubt, the DNA is left out and the CDR3 is given as listed by TCRdb. The CDR3 reads CASSPFDVGSGNTTYF. The V and J genes are TRBV7-9 and TRBJ1-3. Germline V gene lookup returns CDR1 SEHNR and CDR2 FQNEAQ (reference sequence). The CDR3 numbers 16 amino acids, ends counted.

This clonotype was recorded a few times. The rearrangement links TRBV10-3 to TRBJ2-1; 8 bases map to TRBD2. The CDR3 totals 15 residues. Trimming removed 2 bases from V and 2 bases from J; junction bases left unmatched: 2. CDR1 is ENHRY and CDR2 is SYGVKD in the germline V gene. CDR3 sequence reads: CAISEDGGAYNEQFF. The CDR3, as DNA: TGTGCCATCAGTGAGGACGGGGGGGCCTACAATGAGCAGTTCTTC.

There are a few counts of this clonotype. This chain connects TRBV27 to TRBJ2-1; TRBD2 matches 11 bases. V was pared by 2 bases and J by 5 bases, with 5 bases of the junction left unmatched. The V gene's germline CDR1 is MNHEY and CDR2 SMNVEV (reference sequence). CDR3 size: 16 residues. The CDR3 spells CASSLLTSGTNNEQFF. Written as DNA, the CDR3 is TGTGCCAGCAGTTTACTGACTAGCGGGACAAACAATGAGCAGTTCTTC.